These 18 T cell receptor beta chains were sequenced from one sample in a study of T-cell reconstitution after alpha-beta-depleted transplantation in children. TCRbeta library construction was performed incorporating unique molecular identifiers. TCRdb ran MiXCR on the PCR reads and lists one entry per CDR3 protein. The sample carries about 200,000 distinct CDR3 sequences, approximately 7% recorded once. The specimen comprised PBMCs, sampled before TCRalphabeta/CD19-depleted stem cell transplant. All receptors come from a boy aged 2 to 10 with acute lymphoblastic leukemia, due to receive a stem cell transplant.

This clonotype was observed many times. The chain combines TRBV12-5 with TRBJ2-2; the D is unclear. Germline V gives CDR1 LGHNT, CDR2 FRNRAP. This CDR3 is built from 16 residues. V was cut by 1 base and J by 0 bases, with 9 bases left in between. The DNA of the CDR3 is TGTGCTAGTGGTTTGGACGCCCGTGCGAACACCGGGGAGCTGTTTTTT. Protein product: CASGLDARANTGELFF. Looking up the rest from reference TRBV12-5 and TRBJ2-2 gives the full variable domain: DARVTQTPRHKVTEMGQEVTMRCQPILGHNTVFWYRQTMMQGLELLAYFRNRAPLDDSGMPKDRFSAEMPDATLATLKIQPSEPRDSAVYFCASGLDARANTGELFFGEGSRLTVL.

This clonotype was counted many times. The chain recombines TRBV5-1 with TRBJ2-3; TRBD2 agrees at 9 bases. The CDR3 is 15 amino acids. Germline V gene sequence: CDR1 SGHRS, CDR2 YFSETQ. V dropped 5 bases and J dropped 3; count of bases not matched to a gene: 7. The CDR3 reads CASRNLAGTTDTQYF. CDR3 nucleotides: TGCGCCAGCAGAAACCTAGCGGGGACGACAGATACGCAGTATTTT.

This clonotype was seen at least ten times. The chain combines TRBV3-1 with TRBJ2-1; 13 bases line up with TRBD2. Per germline, CDR1 LGHDT and CDR2 YNNKEL (reference sequence). This CDR3 is 17 amino acids long. The J segment lost 0 bases and the V segment lost 8 bases, leaving 7 bases of the junction unmatched. Here the CDR3 reads CASGRTSGGSSYNEQFF. DNA for the CDR3: TGTGCCAGCGGTCGGACTAGCGGGGGAAGCTCCTACAATGAGCAGTTCTTC.

This clonotype has a count of ten or more. The chain recombines TRBV24-1 with TRBJ1-5; the D gene is possibly TRBD1 (6 bases). This CDR3 is 12 amino acids long. V was pared by 12 bases and J by 4 bases, with 12 bases between. Germline V gene sequence: CDR1 KGHDR, CDR2 SFDVKD. The chain's CDR3 is CAAGGANQPQHF. CDR3 sequence (DNA): TGTGCCGCTGGGGGGGCGAATCAGCCCCAGCATTTT.

This clonotype was counted at least ten times. The chain links TRBV20-1 to TRBJ1-5; D uncertain. Looked up from germline, CDR1 is DFQATT and CDR2 is SNEGSKA (reference sequence). The CDR3 has 16 residues. The V end lost 6 bases, the J end lost 2 bases, and 20 bases lay between the germline ends. In DNA, the CDR3 is TGCAGTGCCCCCGCGGGCGGAGAAGGTGGCAATCAGCCCCAGCATTTT. This encodes CSAPAGGEGGNQPQHF.

This chain connects TRBV5-5 to TRBJ1-1; weak D call: TRBD1 (6 bases). Germline V lookup: CDR1 SGHKS, CDR2 YYEKEE (reference sequence). The CDR3 is 15 amino acids. V gave up 4 bases and J gave up 1 base, with 14 bases separating them. For the CDR3, the DNA is TGTGCCAGCAGCGAAAGGGCGGGGGCGAACACTGAAGCTTTCTTT. Its translation: CASSERAGANTEAFF.

This clonotype was picked up many times. The chain joins TRBV20-1 to TRBJ2-5; no definite D call. Germline V gene data show CDR1 as DFQATT and CDR2 as SNEGSKA (reference sequence). Trimming removed 5 bases from V and 1 base from J, with 8 bases in between. CDR3 length equals 12 residues. CDR3 bases: TGCAGTGCTCGCTTCCCCCAAGAGACCCAGTACTTC. Protein product: CSARFPQETQYF.

This clonotype appeared a few times. The J gene is TRBJ2-7, the V gene TRBV28, with a possible D match to TRBD1 (5 bases). The germline CDR1 and CDR2 sequences are MDHEN and SYDVKM. The CDR3 spans 15 residues. V shed 5 bases and J shed 0 bases, with 14 bases lying between them. The CDR3 DNA reads TGTGCCAGCAGTCCCACGACAGCGAGCTCCTACGAGCAGTACTTC. This sequence encodes CASSPTTASSYEQYF. Based on the CDR3 plus reference TRBV28 and TRBJ2-7, the full variable domain is DVKVTQSSRYLVKRTGEKVFLECVQDMDHENMFWYRQDPGLGLRLIYFSYDVKMKEKGDIPEGYSVSREKKERFSLILESASTNQTSMYLCASSPTTASSYEQYFGPGTRLTVT.

This clonotype was counted many times. The chain couples TRBV20-1 to TRBJ2-3; TRBD2 matches at 9 bases. The V gene's germline CDR1 is DFQATT and CDR2 SNEGSKA (reference sequence). The length of the CDR3 is 18 residues. Trimming removed 6 bases from V and 0 bases from J; junction bases left unmatched: 16. The CDR3 bases are TGCAGTGCCGGACACCGGACTAGCGCACACCCTAGCACAGATACGCAGTATTTT. Amino acid sequence: CSAGHRTSAHPSTDTQYF.

The rearrangement links TRBV7-8 to TRBJ1-5; TRBD1 agrees at 9 bases. Germline V gives CDR1 SGHVS, CDR2 FQNEAQ. CDR3 size: 16 residues. The ends lost 0 bases at V and 3 bases at J; junction bases unmatched: 3. Written as DNA, the CDR3 is TGTGCCAGCAGCTTAGCGGGACAGGGCCCCAATCAGCCCCAGCATTTT. Protein sequence: CASSLAGQGPNQPQHF.

The chain uses TRBV27 and TRBJ2-2; TRBD1 aligns across 8 bases. Unmatched junction bases numbered 1, after V lost 0 bases and J lost 4 bases. The CDR3 is 15 amino acids. Germline CDR1 reads MNHEY; CDR2 reads SMNVEV (reference sequence). This CDR3 reads CASSLSDRGTGELFF. CDR3 nucleotide sequence: TGTGCCAGCAGTTTATCAGACAGGGGCACCGGGGAGCTGTTTTTT.

This clonotype was observed a few times. V usage is TRBV15 and J usage is TRBJ2-3; maybe TRBD1 (5 bases). The CDR3 totals 15 residues. Germline V gives CDR1 LNHNV, CDR2 YYDKDF (reference sequence). V lost 6 bases to trimming and J lost 0 bases, with 13 bases between them. CDR3 residues: CATSYRLTSTDTQYF. The CDR3 DNA reads as TGTGCCACCAGTTACAGGTTAACTAGCACAGATACGCAGTATTTT.

This clonotype was observed a handful of times. The genes are TRBV5-1 and TRBJ2-2; 10 bases align to TRBD2. CDR1 and CDR2 (germline): SGHRS, YFSETQ. The CDR3 consists of 16 residues. V gave up 4 bases and J gave up 6 bases; unmatched junction bases: 9. In nucleotides, the CDR3 is TGCGCCAGCAGCCCGGCAGCGGGAGGGCCTCCCGGGGAGCTGTTTTTT. This sequence encodes CASSPAAGGPPGELFF.

The CDR3 bases are TGTGCCAGCAGCCAAGATCGGTTAAACTACGAGCAGTACTTC. Its protein product is CASSQDRLNYEQYF. The rearrangement uses TRBV4-2 and TRBJ2-7; no clear D. Trimming took 0 bases from V and 3 from J, leaving 9 bases between them. This CDR3 has 14 residues. Germline assignment: CDR1 LGHNA and CDR2 YNFKEQ.

A few counts support this clonotype. This sequence joins TRBV5-8 and TRBJ2-2; D is unclear. V gave up 4 bases and J gave up 4 bases, with 5 bases separating them. The CDR3 runs 12 residues. Per germline, CDR1 SGHTS and CDR2 YDEGEE. The CDR3 bases are TGTGCCAGCAGCCCGGTCACCGGGGAGCTGTTTTTT. This gives the protein CASSPVTGELFF.

In its sample, this clonotype was seen many times. The rearrangement uses TRBV19 and TRBJ1-5; the D gene is possibly TRBD1 (6 bases). The germline V and J ends were trimmed by 2 bases and 4 bases, with 12 bases remaining between them. The CDR3 runs to 15 residues. From germline, CDR1 is LNHDA and CDR2 SQIVND (reference sequence). The CDR3 DNA sequence: TGTGCCAGTAGTATATTACAGGGTGGAAATCAGCCCCAGCATTTT. It codes for CASSILQGGNQPQHF.

V and J are TRBV11-3 and TRBJ2-6; no clear D. Germline V gene data show CDR1 as SGHNT and CDR2 as YENEEA. The V end lost 7 bases, the J end lost 0 bases, and 10 bases lay between the germline ends. The CDR3 has 15 amino acids. The CDR3 is CASIQDTSGANVLTF. The CDR3 nucleotides read TGTGCCAGCATCCAGGATACCTCTGGGGCCAACGTCCTGACTTTC.

The sample holds a few counts of this clonotype. The chain is built from TRBV4-3 and TRBJ2-3, with 7 bases that match TRBD1. Germline V gene data show CDR1 as LGHNA and CDR2 as YSLEER. The CDR3 is 13 amino acids. With 3 bases clipped from V and 6 bases from J, the junction kept 3 bases outside the gene matches. The CDR3: CASSQDRFDTQYF. In nucleotides, the CDR3 is TGCGCCAGCAGCCAGGACAGGTTCGATACGCAGTATTTT.